This note documents a single T cell receptor (beta chain) sequence. Its antigen is not identified. This CDR3 is 17 amino acids long. The V gene lost 0 bases and the J gene lost 3 bases, with 15 bases spanning the gap. CDR1 LGHNA and CDR2 YNFKEQ come from the germline V gene. The data are from a study of blood T cells in healthy people across ages. Whole-study results and caveats: Naive and antigen-experienced cells were not separated, limiting conclusive comparison. Roughly linearly, TCR beta diversity per million T cells fell as age increased.

Next came a second PCR, run for about 7 to 12 cycles, which used a sample-barcoded 5' primer along with a J-beta primer mix. In TCRdb, the 5' RACE reads were re-called with MiXCR into one record per CDR3 protein. The table shows about 970,000 distinct CDR3 sequences, with 51% occurring only once. The chain uses TRBV4-2 and TRBJ2-1; D is perhaps TRBD2 (6 bases). The sequence was obtained from an older woman in good health. The material sequenced was blood. CDR3 in DNA: TGTGCCAGCAGCCAAGACGTCCCTAGCGCTGGCTACAATGAGCAGTTCTTC. This codes for CASSQDVPSAGYNEQFF.